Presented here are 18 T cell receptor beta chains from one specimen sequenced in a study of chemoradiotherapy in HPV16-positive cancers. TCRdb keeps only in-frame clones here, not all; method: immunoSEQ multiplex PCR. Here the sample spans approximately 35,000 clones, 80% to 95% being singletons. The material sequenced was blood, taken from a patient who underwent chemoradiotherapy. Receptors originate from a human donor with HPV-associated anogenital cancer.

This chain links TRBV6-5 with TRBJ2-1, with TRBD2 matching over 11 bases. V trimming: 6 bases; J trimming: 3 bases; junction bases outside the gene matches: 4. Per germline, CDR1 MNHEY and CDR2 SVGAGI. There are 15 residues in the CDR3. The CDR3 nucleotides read TGTGCCAGCAGATTAGCGGGGGGGAGCTACAATGAGCAGTTCTTC. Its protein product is CASRLAGGSYNEQFF.

Here the CDR3 reads CSVSEGHSYNSPLHF. As DNA, the CDR3 is TGCAGCGTTTCGGAGGGCCACTCCTATAATTCACCCCTCCACTTT. The chain is built from TRBV29-1 and TRBJ1-6; D not certain. In germline, CDR1 is SQVTM, CDR2 ANQGSEA. The CDR3 extends over 15 amino acids. The V and J ends lost 5 bases and 0 bases respectively, with 11 bases between them.

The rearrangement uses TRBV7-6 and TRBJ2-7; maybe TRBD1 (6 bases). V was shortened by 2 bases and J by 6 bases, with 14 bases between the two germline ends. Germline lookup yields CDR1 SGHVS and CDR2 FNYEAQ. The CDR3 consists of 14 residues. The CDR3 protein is CASSLNPGVIEQYF. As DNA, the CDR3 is TGTGCCAGCAGCTTAAACCCAGGGGTAATCGAGCAGTACTTC.

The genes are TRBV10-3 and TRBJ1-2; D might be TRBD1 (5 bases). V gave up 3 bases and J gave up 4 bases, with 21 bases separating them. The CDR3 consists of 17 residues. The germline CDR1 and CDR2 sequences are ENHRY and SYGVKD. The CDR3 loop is CAISESAGSTRVYGYTF. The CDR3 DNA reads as TGTGCCATCAGTGAATCGGCAGGGTCAACCCGAGTCTATGGCTACACCTTC.

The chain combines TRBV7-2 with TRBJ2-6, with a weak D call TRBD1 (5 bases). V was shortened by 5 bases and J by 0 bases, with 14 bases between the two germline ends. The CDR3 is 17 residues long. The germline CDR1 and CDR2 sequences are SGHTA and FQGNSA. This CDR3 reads CASSRTQWFSGANVLTF. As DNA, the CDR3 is TGTGCCAGCAGCCGGACACAGTGGTTCTCTGGGGCCAACGTCCTGACTTTC.

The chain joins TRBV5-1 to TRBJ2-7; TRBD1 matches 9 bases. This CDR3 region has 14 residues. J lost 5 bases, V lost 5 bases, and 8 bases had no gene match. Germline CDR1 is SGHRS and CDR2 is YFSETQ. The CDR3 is CASRSGTGSHEQYF. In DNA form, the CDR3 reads TGCGCCAGCAGGTCCGGGACAGGGAGCCACGAGCAGTACTTC.

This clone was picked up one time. For the CDR3, the DNA is TGTGCCAGCAGCTTCTGGGGCCGCACAGATACGCAGTATTTT. Amino acid sequence: CASSFWGRTDTQYF. The V gene is TRBV11-2, the J gene TRBJ2-3; D may be TRBD1 (5 bases). The CDR3 runs 14 residues. CDR1 and CDR2 from the germline V gene are SGHAT and FQNNGV. Trimming took off 3 bases at V and 1 base at J, with 8 bases between the two ends.

The CDR3 here is CASSLVLAGGQDTQYF. Written as DNA, the CDR3 is TGTGCCAGCAGCTTAGTTCTAGCGGGGGGGCAAGATACGCAGTATTTT. The gene calls are TRBV7-9 and TRBJ2-3, with TRBD2 identical over 12 bases. The V gene's germline CDR1 is SEHNR and CDR2 FQNEAQ (reference sequence). The CDR3 contains 16 residues. V trimming: 1 base; J trimming: 5 bases; junction bases outside the gene matches: 4.

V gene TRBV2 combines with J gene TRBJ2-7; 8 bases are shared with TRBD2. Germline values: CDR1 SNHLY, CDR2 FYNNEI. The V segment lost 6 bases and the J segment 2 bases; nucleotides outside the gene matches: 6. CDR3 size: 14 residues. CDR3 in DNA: TGTGCCAGCAGCTTAGCGGGGTTTACCTACGAGCAGTACTTC. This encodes CASSLAGFTYEQYF.

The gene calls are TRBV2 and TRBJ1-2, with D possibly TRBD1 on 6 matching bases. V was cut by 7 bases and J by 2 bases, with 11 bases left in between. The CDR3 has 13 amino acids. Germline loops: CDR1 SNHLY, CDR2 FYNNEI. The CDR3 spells CASNSGANYGYTF. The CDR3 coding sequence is TGTGCCAGCAATTCGGGGGCGAACTATGGCTACACCTTC.

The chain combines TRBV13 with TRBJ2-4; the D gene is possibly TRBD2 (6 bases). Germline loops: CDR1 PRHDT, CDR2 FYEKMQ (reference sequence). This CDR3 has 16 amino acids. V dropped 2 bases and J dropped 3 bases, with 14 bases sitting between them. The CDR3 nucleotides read TGTGCCAGCAGCTTATGGGGAGCAGCGGGCAAAAACATTCAGTACTTC. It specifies CASSLWGAAGKNIQYF.

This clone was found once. The chain's CDR3 is CASSIQGQGYEQYF. CDR3 bases: TGTGCCAGTAGTATCCAGGGACAGGGCTACGAGCAGTACTTC. The chain uses TRBV19 and TRBJ2-7, with 9 bases that match TRBD1. Unmatched junction bases numbered 3, after V lost 3 bases and J lost 3 bases. Per the germline V gene, CDR1 is LNHDA and CDR2 is SQIVND (reference sequence). There are 14 residues in the CDR3. The variable domain in full, completed from reference TRBV19 and TRBJ2-7, reads DGGITQSPKYLFRKEGQNVTLSCEQNLNHDAMYWYRQDPGQGLRLIYYSQIVNDFQKGDIAEGYSVSREKKESFPLTVTSAQKNPTAFYLCASSIQGQGYEQYFGPGTRLTVT.

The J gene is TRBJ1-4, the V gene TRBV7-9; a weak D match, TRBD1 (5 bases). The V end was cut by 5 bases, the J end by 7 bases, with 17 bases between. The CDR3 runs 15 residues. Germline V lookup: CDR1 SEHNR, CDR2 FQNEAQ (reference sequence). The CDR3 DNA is TGTGCCAGCAGCGAGGACCGGGGGAGAGGTGAAAAACTGTTTTTT. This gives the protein CASSEDRGRGEKLFF.

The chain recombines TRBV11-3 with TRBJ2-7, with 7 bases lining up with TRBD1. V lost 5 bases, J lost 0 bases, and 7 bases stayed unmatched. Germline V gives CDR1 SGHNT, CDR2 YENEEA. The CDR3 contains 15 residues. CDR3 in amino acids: CASSMGQSNSYEQYF. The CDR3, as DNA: TGTGCCAGCAGCATGGGACAGTCGAACTCCTACGAGCAGTACTTC.

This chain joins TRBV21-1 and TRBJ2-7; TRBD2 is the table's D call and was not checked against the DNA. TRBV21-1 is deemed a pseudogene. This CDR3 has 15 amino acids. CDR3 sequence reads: CASSAYSGTGDEQYF. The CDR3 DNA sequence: TGTGCCAGCAGCGCGTACTCCGGGACGGGGGACGAGCAGTACTTC.

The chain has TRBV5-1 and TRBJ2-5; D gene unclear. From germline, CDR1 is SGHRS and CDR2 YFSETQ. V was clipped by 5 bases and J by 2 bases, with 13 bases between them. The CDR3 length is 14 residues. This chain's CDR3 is CASRRAQAQETQYF. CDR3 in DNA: TGCGCCAGCAGGAGAGCGCAGGCGCAAGAGACCCAGTACTTC.

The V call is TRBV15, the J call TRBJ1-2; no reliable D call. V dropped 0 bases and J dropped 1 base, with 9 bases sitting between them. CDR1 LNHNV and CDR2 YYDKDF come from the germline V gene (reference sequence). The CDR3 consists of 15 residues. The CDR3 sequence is CATSRDMVSNYGYTF. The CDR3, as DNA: TGTGCCACCAGCAGAGATATGGTCAGTAACTATGGCTACACCTTC.

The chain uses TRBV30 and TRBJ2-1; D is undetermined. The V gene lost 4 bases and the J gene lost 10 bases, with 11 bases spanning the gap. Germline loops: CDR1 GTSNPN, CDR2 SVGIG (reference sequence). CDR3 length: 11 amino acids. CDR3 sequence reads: CAWTLSYEQFF. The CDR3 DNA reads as TGTGCCTGGACCCTCTCTTACGAGCAGTTCTTC.